Below are 16 T cell receptor beta chains sequenced from a single sample in a study of T cell responses to AZD1222 COVID-19 vaccine. The assay was immunoSEQ multiplex PCR, and TCRdb's table has in-frame clones only and misses some. The sample shows 95,000 to 100,000 clones, approximately 84% of them seen only once. Sequencing used peripheral blood, obtained 28 days after the second AZD1222 dose. The receptors were gathered from an adult who received the AZD1222 COVID-19 vaccine.

The chain couples TRBV5-1 to TRBJ2-2; a possible D gene is TRBD1 (5 bases). The CDR3 extends over 14 amino acids. Trimming pared 7 bases from V and 4 bases from J, leaving 14 bases between. Per the germline V gene, CDR1 is SGHRS and CDR2 is YFSETQ. The chain's CDR3 is CASLLTGGTGELFF. The DNA of the CDR3 is TGCGCCAGCCTACTCACAGGTGGCACCGGGGAGCTGTTTTTT.

J is TRBJ2-3 and V is TRBV9; D uncertain. Germline assignment: CDR1 SGDLS and CDR2 YYNGEE. CDR3 length equals 16 residues. With 3 bases removed from V and 4 bases from J, the gap between germline ends came to 18 bases. The CDR3 sequence is CASSAGDFGGSDTQYF. CDR3 coding DNA: TGTGCCAGCAGCGCCGGAGACTTCGGCGGTTCAGATACGCAGTATTTT.

The chain combines TRBV4-3 with TRBJ2-5; the D gene is possibly TRBD1 (6 bases). Per the germline V gene, CDR1 is LGHNA and CDR2 is YSLEER. V shed 4 bases and J shed 5 bases, with 14 bases lying between them. The CDR3 contains 14 residues. This CDR3 is CASSLTGYIETQYF. The CDR3, as DNA: TGCGCCAGCAGCCTTACAGGGTATATCGAGACCCAGTACTTC.

The rearrangement joins TRBV6-5 to TRBJ2-2, with D hard to call. Germline V gene lookup returns CDR1 MNHEY and CDR2 SVGAGI. Deletions cut 7 bases from V and 4 bases from J, with 13 bases between. The CDR3 totals 14 residues. Here the CDR3 DNA reads TGTGCCAGCACCTTATCCGGCGGCACCGGGGAGCTGTTTTTT. This translates into CASTLSGGTGELFF.

The genes are TRBV5-1 and TRBJ2-7; TRBD2 aligns across 7 bases. The J segment lost 3 bases and the V segment lost 2 bases, leaving 5 bases of the junction unmatched. CDR3 length equals 14 residues. Per the germline V gene, CDR1 is SGHRS and CDR2 is YFSETQ. The CDR3 DNA reads as TGCGCCAGCAGCTTCCGGGGGGAGGTCTACGAGCAGTACTTC. It is translated as CASSFRGEVYEQYF.

The chain employs TRBV5-1 and TRBJ2-6, with D unresolved. Trimming removed 2 bases from V and 1 base from J, with 7 bases in between. This CDR3 has 15 residues. Per the germline V gene, CDR1 is SGHRS and CDR2 is YFSETQ. This CDR3 reads CASSFGQSGANVLTF. CDR3 DNA: TGCGCCAGCAGCTTCGGGCAGTCTGGGGCCAACGTCCTGACTTTC.

The chain joins TRBV10-3 to TRBJ2-3; D unclear. The ends were cut back, 4 bases at V and 2 bases at J, with 4 bases in the middle. The V gene's germline CDR1 is ENHRY and CDR2 SYGVKD. The CDR3 consists of 12 residues. This chain's CDR3 is CAISGPTDTQYF. The CDR3 DNA follows: TGTGCCATCAGTGGCCCCACAGATACGCAGTATTTT.

This chain joins TRBV5-1 and TRBJ2-3; 8 bases are shared with TRBD2. CDR1 and CDR2 (germline): SGHRS, YFSETQ. The CDR3 has 15 amino acids. Trimming at V came to 1 base and at J to 5 bases, leaving 6 bases not matched to a gene. In nucleotides, the CDR3 is TGCGCCAGCAGCTTGTTGGCGGGGGGAGGAGATACGCAGTATTTT. Encoded protein: CASSLLAGGGDTQYF.

The gene calls are TRBV2 and TRBJ1-5; D not certain. Germline values: CDR1 SNHLY, CDR2 FYNNEI. This CDR3 is built from 15 residues. V shed 4 bases and J shed 5 bases, with 15 bases lying between them. The CDR3 sequence: CASSAGRPSHQPQHF. Written as DNA, the CDR3 is TGTGCCAGCAGTGCCGGCAGGCCTTCACATCAGCCCCAGCATTTT.

V gene TRBV30 combines with J gene TRBJ2-3, with a tentative D call TRBD2 (5 bases). V lost 3 bases to trimming and J lost 1 base, with 14 bases between them. There are 15 residues in the CDR3. From germline, CDR1 is GTSNPN and CDR2 SVGIG (reference sequence). This chain's CDR3 is CAWRRGGPGTDTQYF. For the CDR3, the DNA is TGTGCCTGGAGGAGAGGCGGGCCCGGCACAGATACGCAGTATTTT.

The genes are TRBV5-1 and TRBJ1-1; 8 nucleotides match TRBD1. CDR3 length: 14 residues. Germline V CDR1 and CDR2: SGHRS, YFSETQ. The J segment lost 4 bases and the V segment lost 2 bases, leaving 4 bases of the junction unmatched. CDR3 bases: TGCGCCAGCAGCTTTCAGGGGGCAGGCACTGAAGCTTTCTTT. This translates into CASSFQGAGTEAFF.

The chain is built from TRBV15 and TRBJ2-7; the match to TRBD1 covers 9 bases. Trimming at V came to 0 bases and at J to 1 base, leaving 4 bases not matched to a gene. The CDR3 contains 16 residues. The germline CDR1 and CDR2 sequences are LNHNV and YYDKDF (reference sequence). The CDR3 nucleotides are TGTGCCACCAGCAGAGATCTAGGGACAGGGTCCTACGAGCAGTACTTC. Its translation is CATSRDLGTGSYEQYF.

This clone was seen only once. The chain recombines TRBV6-1 with TRBJ1-2, with 8 bases that match TRBD1. The CDR3 runs to 15 residues. The V gene's germline CDR1 is MNHNS and CDR2 SASEGT. The V segment lost 6 bases and the J segment 8 bases; nucleotides outside the gene matches: 14. The CDR3 nucleotides are TGTGCCAGCAGCGACGGGTCCGGCAGGGGGCTCGGCTACACCTTC. This translates into CASSDGSGRGLGYTF.

This rearrangement joins TRBV7-3 to TRBJ2-3; D may be TRBD1 (6 bases). Trimming shortened V by 5 bases and J by 4 bases, and 16 bases separated the two germline ends. The CDR3 is 15 residues long. Germline CDR1 and CDR2: SGHTA and FQGTGA. Written as DNA, the CDR3 is TGTGCCAGCAGCCCCACACAGGGCAAAGCAGATACGCAGTATTTT. Protein sequence: CASSPTQGKADTQYF.

The gene calls are TRBV6-5 and TRBJ2-7; the match to TRBD1 covers 8 bases. Trimming removed 6 bases from V and 0 bases from J; junction bases left unmatched: 7. Germline CDR1 reads MNHEY; CDR2 reads SVGAGI. The CDR3 has 15 amino acids. CDR3 residues: CASSPGGYSSYEQYF. The CDR3 DNA is TGTGCCAGCAGCCCAGGGGGCTATAGCTCCTACGAGCAGTACTTC.

The table lists this clone with a count of one. The chain recombines TRBV11-2 with TRBJ2-2; 8 nucleotides line up with TRBD2. After removal of 5 bases from V and 2 bases from J, the junction contained 10 bases not matched to a gene. The CDR3 has 17 residues. The germline CDR1 and CDR2 sequences are SGHAT and FQNNGV. The CDR3 nucleotides read TGTGCCAGCAGCATAACCCCCGGGAGGGGAAACACCGGGGAGCTGTTTTTT. It translates to CASSITPGRGNTGELFF.